Listed here are 24 T cell receptor beta chains from one sample, sequenced in a study of cytomegalovirus exposure and HLA in healthy donors. Researchers ran the PCR with 60 Vbeta and 13 Jbeta primers. TCRdb keeps only in-frame clones here, not all; method: immunoSEQ multiplex PCR. This sample has fewer than 150,000 clones, with 76% found just once. The specimen was PBMCs. These receptor sequences come from a middle-aged man in good health and CMV-seropositive.

CDR3 in DNA: TGTGCCAGCAGCTTTGCGGGGGGCCGAGAGACCCAGTACTTC. Its protein is CASSFAGGRETQYF. The rearrangement links TRBV11-3 to TRBJ2-5; 8 nucleotides match TRBD2. Trimming at V came to 3 bases and at J to 4 bases, leaving 4 bases not matched to a gene. The germline gives CDR1 SGHNT, CDR2 YENEEA. The CDR3 sequence is 14 residues long.

In DNA form, the CDR3 reads TGTGCCAGCGCGGTTAACACTGAAGCTTTCTTT. It translates to CASAVNTEAFF. The chain carries TRBV6-6 and TRBJ1-1, with D unresolved. The ends were cut back, 8 bases at V and 2 bases at J, with 6 bases in the middle. The CDR3 spans 11 residues. Per the germline V gene, CDR1 is MNHNY and CDR2 is SVGAGI (reference sequence).

J is TRBJ2-3 and V is TRBV15; D gene unclear. V gave up 0 bases and J gave up 1 base, with 23 bases separating them. Germline loops: CDR1 LNHNV, CDR2 YYDKDF (reference sequence). CDR3 size: 20 residues. The CDR3 here is CATSRDSPFRSPLGTDTQYF. The CDR3, as DNA: TGTGCCACCAGCAGAGATTCTCCCTTCCGGAGCCCCCTCGGCACAGATACGCAGTATTTT. The variable domain in full, with the rest retrieved from reference TRBV15 and TRBJ2-3, is DAMVIQNPRYQVTQFGKPVTLSCSQTLNHNVMYWYQQKSSQAPKLLFHYYDKDFNNEADTPDNFQSRRPNTSFCFLDIRSPGLGDTAMYLCATSRDSPFRSPLGTDTQYFGPGTRLTVL.

The chain couples TRBV28 to TRBJ2-2; a possible D gene is TRBD2 (5 bases). CDR1 and CDR2 from the germline V gene are MDHEN and SYDVKM. The CDR3 covers 15 residues. V was trimmed by 6 bases and J by 4 bases, leaving 15 bases between them. CDR3 coding DNA: TGTGCCAGCAGACCACGGACTGGTTTCACCGGGGAGCTGTTTTTT. Translation: CASRPRTGFTGELFF. The full variable domain, with the rest looked up from reference TRBV28 and TRBJ2-2, is DVKVTQSSRYLVKRTGEKVFLECVQDMDHENMFWYRQDPGLGLRLIYFSYDVKMKEKGDIPEGYSVSREKKERFSLILESASTNQTSMYLCASRPRTGFTGELFFGEGSRLTVL.

The chain combines TRBV29-1 with TRBJ1-1; 9 bases are shared with TRBD1. The CDR3 contains 15 residues. V dropped 1 base and J dropped 2; count of bases not matched to a gene: 5. In germline, CDR1 is SQVTM, CDR2 ANQGSEA. The CDR3 DNA sequence: TGCAGCGTTGAAGGGACAGGGGTACGCAACACTGAAGCTTTCTTT. It codes for CSVEGTGVRNTEAFF.

V gene TRBV7-2 combines with J gene TRBJ2-1; 8 bases match TRBD2. The germline V gene has CDR1 SGHTA and CDR2 FQGNSA. CDR3 length: 12 amino acids. The junction had 1 base not matched to a gene; V was cut back by 3 bases and J by 9 bases. The CDR3 loop is CASSLTSVEQFF. The CDR3, as DNA: TGTGCCAGCAGCTTGACTAGCGTTGAGCAGTTCTTC.

The rearrangement joins TRBV27 to TRBJ2-1, with 8 positions matching TRBD2. The CDR3 length is 17 residues. V gave up 2 bases and J gave up 3 bases; unmatched junction bases: 9. Per the germline V gene, CDR1 is MNHEY and CDR2 is SMNVEV (reference sequence). The CDR3 sequence is CASSLTSAGGLYNEQFF. The CDR3 nucleotides are TGTGCCAGCAGTTTAACTTCTGCGGGGGGCCTCTACAATGAGCAGTTCTTC.

The genes are TRBV10-3 and TRBJ2-5, with D maybe TRBD1 (5 bases). Germline V lookup: CDR1 ENHRY, CDR2 SYGVKD. With 6 bases removed from V and 1 base from J, the gap between germline ends came to 9 bases. This CDR3 spans 13 amino acids. The CDR3 DNA sequence: TGTGCCATCAGCCGACAGATCCAAGAGACCCAGTACTTC. Translated: CAISRQIQETQYF.

The chain couples TRBV6-5 to TRBJ1-4, with D possibly TRBD1 on 5 matching bases. CDR3 length: 14 amino acids. Trimming stripped 6 bases from V and 7 bases from J, with 15 bases between. Germline V gene sequence: CDR1 MNHEY, CDR2 SVGAGI. As DNA, the CDR3 is TGTGCCAGCAGACGCGGGGAGGGGAGTGAAAAACTGTTTTTT. Translating gives CASRRGEGSEKLFF.

The V gene is TRBV12-5, the J gene TRBJ2-5; 10 nucleotides align to TRBD2. V trimming: 0 bases; J trimming: 2 bases; junction bases outside the gene matches: 15. This CDR3 is built from 20 residues. Germline V gives CDR1 LGHNT, CDR2 FRNRAP. The CDR3 nucleotides are TGTGCTAGTGGTTTGGTAGCTTATAGGAGCGTTAGCGGGGGGCAAGAGACCCAGTACTTC. This codes for CASGLVAYRSVSGGQETQYF.

The chain uses TRBV5-4 and TRBJ2-5; D remains unclear. The J call may be in error: the DNA end matches TRBJ2-7 better. The CDR3 sequence is 13 residues long. The germline V gene encodes CDR1 SGHNT and CDR2 YYREEE (reference sequence). CDR3 region: CASSFQGVDEQYF. The CDR3 coding sequence is TGTGCCAGCAGCTTTCAAGGAGTTGACGAGCAGTACTTC.

The chain is built from TRBV5-6 and TRBJ2-7; D possibly corresponds to TRBD1 (6 bases). The CDR3 is 13 residues long. Per germline, CDR1 SGHDT and CDR2 YYEEEE. Trimming pared 0 bases from V and 5 bases from J, leaving 9 bases between. This chain's CDR3 is CASSLGGPHEQYF. The CDR3 nucleotides are TGTGCCAGCAGCTTGGGGGGGCCCCACGAGCAGTACTTC.

The sample holds one count of this clone. This sequence joins TRBV5-4 and TRBJ2-2; TRBD2 aligns across 8 bases. This CDR3 spans 15 amino acids. V dropped 4 bases and J dropped 5; count of bases not matched to a gene: 7. The germline V gene has CDR1 SGHNT and CDR2 YYREEE (reference sequence). CDR3 amino acids: CASSLTSGDTGELFF. The CDR3 DNA is TGTGCCAGCAGCCTAACTAGCGGAGATACCGGGGAGCTGTTTTTT.

The V and J genes are TRBV5-8 and TRBJ1-2, with 9 bases fitting TRBD1. V trimming: 4 bases; J trimming: 2 bases; junction bases outside the gene matches: 6. The length of the CDR3 is 15 residues. CDR1 is SGHTS and CDR2 is YDEGEE in the germline V gene. The CDR3 spells CASSADRGGNYGYTF. In DNA form, the CDR3 reads TGTGCCAGCAGCGCGGACAGGGGTGGGAACTATGGCTACACCTTC.

CDR3 bases: TGCAGCGTTGAGGCTAGCGTGGATACGCAGTATTTT. The encoded protein is CSVEASVDTQYF. V usage is TRBV29-1 and J usage is TRBJ2-3, with a possible D match to TRBD2 (6 bases). The CDR3 is 12 residues long. V lost 3 bases and J 6 bases, leaving 10 bases between the germline ends. The germline gives CDR1 SQVTM, CDR2 ANQGSEA.

This clone appeared once. The junction shows a germline mismatch at one end, possibly a read error. The V and J genes are TRBV27 and TRBJ1-6; D unclear. Germline V lookup: CDR1 MNHEY, CDR2 SMNVEV (reference sequence). The CDR3 runs 15 residues. CDR3 residues: CASSPLAGYNSPLHF. The CDR3 DNA follows: TGTGCCAGCAGCCCCCTAGCAGGCTATAATTCACCTCTCCACTTT.

The chain is built from TRBV11-3 and TRBJ2-7, with unresolved D. Trimming took 1 base from V and 3 from J, leaving 10 bases between them. The CDR3 covers 14 residues. Per the germline V gene, CDR1 is SGHNT and CDR2 is YENEEA. CDR3: CASSLAVTSYEQYF. The CDR3 DNA is TGTGCCAGCAGCTTAGCGGTGACAAGCTACGAGCAGTACTTC.

The sample holds a few counts of this clone. The gene calls are TRBV7-7 and TRBJ2-3; 9 nucleotides line up with TRBD1. This CDR3 spans 15 amino acids. Germline V gene data show CDR1 as SSHAT and CDR2 as FNYEAQ (reference sequence). The J segment lost 3 bases and the V segment lost 5 bases, leaving 6 bases of the junction unmatched. Here the CDR3 DNA reads TGTGCCAGCAGCAGGACAGGGGATCATACAGATACGCAGTATTTT. Its protein is CASSRTGDHTDTQYF.

This clone was seen a few times. The rearrangement uses TRBV19 and TRBJ1-2, with TRBD1 matching 8 bases. This CDR3 has 16 residues. Germline CDR1 is LNHDA and CDR2 is SQIVND (reference sequence). J was trimmed by 4 bases and V by 6 bases; bases with no gene match: 13. The CDR3 DNA follows: TGTGCCAGTAGCTTGACAGGGGCCCTGGATTTCTATGGCTACACCTTC. Translating it yields CASSLTGALDFYGYTF.

This clone was seen just once. This rearrangement joins TRBV6-4 to TRBJ1-2; D is unresolved. The CDR3 spans 15 residues. Germline-derived CDR1 and CDR2 are MRHNA and SNTAGT. V was clipped by 8 bases and J by 1 base, with 17 bases between them. The CDR3 is CASSRDNIYNYGYTF. The CDR3 bases are TGTGCCAGCTCCCGGGATAACATCTATAACTATGGCTACACCTTC.

The CDR3 protein is CASSQNAGEGNEQFF. For the CDR3, the DNA is TGCGCCAGCAGCCAAAACGCAGGGGAGGGCAATGAGCAGTTCTTC. This chain connects TRBV4-1 to TRBJ2-1; possible D gene TRBD2, 7 bases. CDR1 is MGHRA and CDR2 is YSYEKL in the germline V gene. This CDR3 is 15 amino acids long. The germline V and J ends were trimmed by 2 bases and 6 bases, with 14 bases remaining between them.

The chain joins TRBV10-1 to TRBJ2-2, with a weak D call TRBD2 (5 bases). Between the trimmed V and J ends, which lost 5 bases and 0 bases, there was a span of 7 bases. The length of the CDR3 is 14 residues. Per germline, CDR1 WNHNN and CDR2 SYGVQD (reference sequence). The CDR3: CASSSGTNTGELFF. The CDR3 DNA is TGCGCCAGCAGTTCGGGAACGAACACCGGGGAGCTGTTTTTT.

This clone was picked up one time. The chain employs TRBV11-2 and TRBJ1-6; the match to TRBD1 covers 10 bases. The CDR3 consists of 14 residues. Unmatched junction bases numbered 9, after V lost 7 bases and J lost 12 bases. The germline CDR1 and CDR2 sequences are SGHAT and FQNNGV. This CDR3 reads CASNPGTGALPLHF. In DNA form, the CDR3 reads TGTGCCAGCAATCCCGGGACAGGGGCTCTACCCCTCCACTTT.

The chain's CDR3 is CASSLWRSGTEAFF. The CDR3 DNA is TGTGCCAGCAGTTTGTGGAGATCGGGCACTGAAGCTTTCTTT. This chain connects TRBV28 to TRBJ1-1; D remains unclear. CDR1 is MDHEN, CDR2 SYDVKM, per germline. V was pared by 3 bases and J by 4 bases, with 12 bases between. The CDR3 has 14 amino acids.